This TCR beta chain was sequenced for a study of spatial heterogeneity in lung cancer. J was trimmed by 4 bases and V by 5 bases; bases with no gene match: 8. Germline loops: CDR1 MDHEN, CDR2 SYDVKM. CDR3 length: 15 residues. This clonotype was recorded a few times. On each TCR cDNA molecule, a unique molecular identifier was present. TCRdb redid the calling of the 5' RACE reads with MiXCR, one entry per CDR3 protein. The sample includes just under 95,000 distinct CDR3 sequences, approximately 12% of them seen just once. Time point here: sample taken at primary tumor resection. This chain joins TRBV28 and TRBJ2-3; 8 nucleotides align to TRBD1. The TCR sequence derives from a male donor with early-stage non-small cell lung cancer. Here the sequenced sample was PBMCs, taken at surgery. The CDR3 DNA is TGTGCCAGCAGTCCACGACAGGGGTCGGCAGATACGCAGTATTTT. Translated, it gives CASSPRQGSADTQYF.